The sequence of this T cell receptor (beta chain) was determined in a study of metastatic and nonmetastatic thyroid tumors. Study context: Repertoires of blood and of tissue (tumor or nodule) from malignant and benign thyroid patients were compared.

With MiXCR, TCRdb reprocessed the PCR reads. The table includes approximately 15,000 clones, around 3.8% detected once. Study-level points and caveats: Patients with malignant thyroid tumors reportedly had significantly higher TCR beta diversity than those with benign nodules, in blood and tumor.

V lost 10 bases to trimming and J lost 3 bases, with 13 bases between them. Looked up from germline, CDR1 is MNHNS and CDR2 is SASEGT. The CDR3 has 13 residues. The entire patient cohort was treatment-naive prior to thyroid surgery. With respect to this clone: What it recognizes is unknown.

The chain joins TRBV6-1 to TRBJ1-5, with D tentatively TRBD1 (6 bases). The source material was tumor tissue. The sequence was collected from a female donor with papillary thyroid cancer or a benign thyroid nodule (not recorded which). Some clones in this sample may be carry-over from other donors' samples. The CDR3 coding sequence is TGTGCCATCAAGGACAGCCACAATCAGCCCCAGCATTTT. Translating it yields CAIKDSHNQPQHF.